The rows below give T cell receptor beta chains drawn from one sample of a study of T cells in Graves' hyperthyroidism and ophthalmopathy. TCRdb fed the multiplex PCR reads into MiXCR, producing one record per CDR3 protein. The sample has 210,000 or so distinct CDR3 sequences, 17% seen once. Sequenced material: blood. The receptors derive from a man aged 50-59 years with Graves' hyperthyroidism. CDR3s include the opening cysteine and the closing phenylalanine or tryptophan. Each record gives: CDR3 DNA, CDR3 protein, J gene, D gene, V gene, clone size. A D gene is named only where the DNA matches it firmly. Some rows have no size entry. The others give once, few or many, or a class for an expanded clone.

cdr3_nt: TGCAGTGCTAGAACAGGGGGCACGGGGGCCAACGTCCTGACTTTC
cdr3_aa: CSARTGGTGANVLTF
j_call: TRBJ2-6
d_call: TRBD1
v_call: TRBV20-1
clone_size: few

cdr3_nt: TGTGCCAGCAGCTCGACAGGGTTGAACACTGAAGCTTTCTTT
cdr3_aa: CASSSTGLNTEAFF
j_call: TRBJ1-1
d_call: TRBD1
v_call: TRBV12-3/TRBV12-4
clone_size: many

cdr3_nt: TGCGCCAGCAGCGAGCGGGAGGGCCTGTACAATGAGCAGTTCTTC
cdr3_aa: CASSEREGLYNEQFF
j_call: TRBJ2-1
d_call: TRBD2
v_call: TRBV5-1
clone_size: few

cdr3_nt: TGTGCCAGCAGGAAACTAGGCCCTAGTGGGGAGCAGTATTTT
cdr3_aa: CASRKLGPSGEQYF
j_call: TRBJ2-3
d_call: .
v_call: TRBV12-3/TRBV12-4
clone_size: many

cdr3_nt: TGTGCCAGCAGTCCCCCGGACAGGACTAACTATGGCTACACCTTC
cdr3_aa: CASSPPDRTNYGYTF
j_call: TRBJ1-2
d_call: TRBD1
v_call: TRBV28
clone_size: many

cdr3_nt: TGTGCCACTCGAGTGGGTAGCCCTAGCAATGAGCAGTTCTTC
cdr3_aa: CATRVGSPSNEQFF
j_call: TRBJ2-1
d_call: .
v_call: TRBV6-2/TRBV6-3
clone_size: few

cdr3_nt: TGTGCCACCACCCAGCAGCTCACAGATACGCAGTATTTT
cdr3_aa: CATTQQLTDTQYF
j_call: TRBJ2-3
d_call: .
v_call: TRBV12-3/TRBV12-4
clone_size: many

cdr3_nt: TGTGCCAGCAGTGAACGTTCGTACCAGCAGTACTTC
cdr3_aa: CASSERSYQQYF
j_call: TRBJ2-7
d_call: .
v_call: TRBV6-1
clone_size: .

cdr3_nt: TGTGCCAGCAGCTCCCCTGTTGGGGCAGATACGCAGTATTTT
cdr3_aa: CASSSPVGADTQYF
j_call: TRBJ2-3
d_call: .
v_call: TRBV11-2
clone_size: many

cdr3_nt: TGTGCCAGCAGCCAGGGACTAGCGGGAGCCCGGGAGCAGTACTTC
cdr3_aa: CASSQGLAGAREQYF
j_call: TRBJ2-7
d_call: TRBD2
v_call: TRBV7-2
clone_size: many

cdr3_nt: TGCGCCAGCAGCCTAACCGAGACTAGCGGGACTTACAATGAGCAGTTCTTC
cdr3_aa: CASSLTETSGTYNEQFF
j_call: TRBJ2-1
d_call: TRBD2
v_call: TRBV4-1
clone_size: .

cdr3_nt: TGTGCCAGCAGCGCGCGGGAGAGGTATGAGCAGTTCTTC
cdr3_aa: CASSARERYEQFF
j_call: TRBJ2-1
d_call: TRBD2
v_call: TRBV7-9
clone_size: few

cdr3_nt: TGCGCCAGCAGCCTTGACAGTAGCGCGAACTATGGCTACACCTTC
cdr3_aa: CASSLDSSANYGYTF
j_call: TRBJ1-2
d_call: .
v_call: TRBV4-1
clone_size: .

cdr3_nt: TGTGCCAGCAGTCACGGACAGTCCTACGAGCAGTACTTC
cdr3_aa: CASSHGQSYEQYF
j_call: TRBJ2-7
d_call: .
v_call: TRBV27
clone_size: many

cdr3_nt: TGTGCCAGCAGCGTAGATGGTGGCCGGAGCTCCTACAATGAGCAGTTCTTC
cdr3_aa: CASSVDGGRSSYNEQFF
j_call: TRBJ2-1
d_call: .
v_call: TRBV9
clone_size: few

cdr3_nt: TGCGCCAGCAGCTTGGAGGCGGGAGTACACAATGAGCAGTTCTTC
cdr3_aa: CASSLEAGVHNEQFF
j_call: TRBJ2-1
d_call: TRBD2
v_call: TRBV5-1
clone_size: many

cdr3_nt: TGCGCCAGCAGTGCCCGGGACAGGGGAGTTTACACCTTC
cdr3_aa: CASSARDRGVYTF
j_call: TRBJ1-2
d_call: TRBD1
v_call: TRBV10-2
clone_size: few

cdr3_nt: TGTGCCAGCAGTGGCTCAGCGGGAGGTACAGATACGCAGTATTTT
cdr3_aa: CASSGSAGGTDTQYF
j_call: TRBJ2-3
d_call: TRBD2
v_call: TRBV2
clone_size: many

cdr3_nt: TGCGCCAGCAGCCAAAGACAGGGTGACACTGAAGCTTTCTTT
cdr3_aa: CASSQRQGDTEAFF
j_call: TRBJ1-1
d_call: TRBD1
v_call: TRBV5-1
clone_size: few

cdr3_nt: TGCGCCAGCAGACCCCTGAGTCTGGGGGGCGGGAATGAGCAGTTCTTC
cdr3_aa: CASRPLSLGGGNEQFF
j_call: TRBJ2-1
d_call: .
v_call: TRBV5-1
clone_size: many

cdr3_nt: TGCGCCAGCAGCTTTGATGAGACCCAGTACTTC
cdr3_aa: CASSFDETQYF
j_call: TRBJ2-5
d_call: .
v_call: TRBV5-1
clone_size: many

cdr3_nt: TGCGCCAGCCGAGGGGTCTTCTATGGCTACACCTTC
cdr3_aa: CASRGVFYGYTF
j_call: TRBJ1-2
d_call: .
v_call: TRBV5-1
clone_size: many

cdr3_nt: TGTGCCAGCAGTCCGACAGGGGAGGGCTACGAGCAGTACTTC
cdr3_aa: CASSPTGEGYEQYF
j_call: TRBJ2-7
d_call: .
v_call: TRBV12-3/TRBV12-4
clone_size: many

cdr3_nt: TGTGCCAGCAGTTTAACTAGAATCTACGAGCAGTACTTC
cdr3_aa: CASSLTRIYEQYF
j_call: TRBJ2-7
d_call: .
v_call: TRBV28
clone_size: many

cdr3_nt: TGCGCCAGCAGCCAAAGCGGGAGGGCCTTCAATGAGCAGTTCTTC
cdr3_aa: CASSQSGRAFNEQFF
j_call: TRBJ2-1
d_call: TRBD2
v_call: TRBV4-3
clone_size: .

cdr3_nt: TGTGCCAGCAGCTTAGGACTATCCCCGGGGGATGAGCAGTTCTTC
cdr3_aa: CASSLGLSPGDEQFF
j_call: TRBJ2-1
d_call: .
v_call: TRBV7-8
clone_size: many

cdr3_nt: TGTGCCTGGGCGTCTGGGAGCAATCAGCCCCAGCATTTT
cdr3_aa: CAWASGSNQPQHF
j_call: TRBJ1-5
d_call: .
v_call: TRBV30
clone_size: .

cdr3_nt: TGTGCCAGCAGTCTCACTTCGGAGCGGGATACGCAGTATTTT
cdr3_aa: CASSLTSERDTQYF
j_call: TRBJ2-3
d_call: .
v_call: TRBV3-1
clone_size: .

cdr3_nt: TGTGCCAGCAGTGAAGGGTACAGGGGGAAGGAGTTCTTC
cdr3_aa: CASSEGYRGKEFF
j_call: TRBJ2-1
d_call: TRBD1
v_call: TRBV2
clone_size: many

cdr3_nt: TGTGCCAGCAGCCCAGTGACTAGCGGGAGGGCCCACGAGCAGTACTTC
cdr3_aa: CASSPVTSGRAHEQYF
j_call: TRBJ2-7
d_call: TRBD2
v_call: TRBV11-1
clone_size: .

cdr3_nt: TGTGCCATCGGGGGAACCGGGGAGCTGTTTTTT
cdr3_aa: CAIGGTGELFF
j_call: TRBJ2-2
d_call: .
v_call: TRBV6-1
clone_size: many

cdr3_nt: TGTGCCAGCAGCCACTTAGTGCGGGCTTACAATGAGCAGTTCTTC
cdr3_aa: CASSHLVRAYNEQFF
j_call: TRBJ2-1
d_call: .
v_call: TRBV3-1
clone_size: many

cdr3_nt: TGTGCCACCAGCAGAGATATTGGGACTAGCGGCTCCCAAGAGACCCAGTACTTC
cdr3_aa: CATSRDIGTSGSQETQYF
j_call: TRBJ2-5
d_call: TRBD2
v_call: TRBV15
clone_size: .

cdr3_nt: TGTGCCATCAGTGGGGACAGGGTGGACACCGGGGAGCTGTTTTTT
cdr3_aa: CAISGDRVDTGELFF
j_call: TRBJ2-2
d_call: TRBD1
v_call: TRBV10-3
clone_size: .

cdr3_nt: TGCGCCAGCAGTGATCCCGGACAGCAGCAGTTCTTC
cdr3_aa: CASSDPGQQQFF
j_call: TRBJ2-1
d_call: .
v_call: TRBV10-1
clone_size: many

cdr3_nt: TGTGCCAGCAGTTTACTGGTTACCGGGGAGCTGTTTTTT
cdr3_aa: CASSLLVTGELFF
j_call: TRBJ2-2
d_call: .
v_call: TRBV12-3/TRBV12-4
clone_size: .

cdr3_nt: TGTGCCAGCATCGTCGACAGGGTCGCGAATCAGCCCCAGCATTTT
cdr3_aa: CASIVDRVANQPQHF
j_call: TRBJ1-5
d_call: TRBD1
v_call: TRBV2
clone_size: many

cdr3_nt: TGTGCCAGTAGTCACGGCGGCGCGAACACCGGGGAGCTGTTTTTT
cdr3_aa: CASSHGGANTGELFF
j_call: TRBJ2-2
d_call: .
v_call: TRBV19
clone_size: few